This T cell receptor (beta chain) originates from a study of T cells in Graves' hyperthyroidism and ophthalmopathy. Study findings and constraints: Ophthalmopathy was identified by the model a median about 6 months ahead of onset. The authors' 13 V-J model separated ophthalmopathy from stable hyperthyroidism. In blood, most of the thyroid clonotypes expanded above 0.001 were also present.

A word on this clonotype: The antigen is unknown.

CDR3 length: 12 residues. CDR1 and CDR2 from the germline V gene are SQVTM and ANQGSEA. V was clipped by 8 bases and J by 1 base, with 11 bases between them. Using RNA transcripts as the source, TCR beta CDR3 regions were amplified. TCR CDR3 regions were first amplified by RT-PCR with HTBI primers. TCRdb used MiXCR to reprocess the multiplex PCR reads, holding one entry per CDR3 protein. This sample has fewer than 750,000 distinct CDR3 sequences, with 35% to 55% found just once. Recently diagnosed hyperthyroidism of less than 2 months' duration affected patients aged 18 to 65. Input material: peripheral blood or thyroid tissue (not recorded which). The rearrangement uses TRBV29-1 and TRBJ2-5; possible D gene TRBD1, 6 bases. This clonotype originated in a woman between 18 and 30 years old with Graves' hyperthyroidism. CDR3 residues: CSILTGQETQYF. For the CDR3, the DNA is TGCAGCATCCTGACAGGCCAAGAGACCCAGTACTTC.